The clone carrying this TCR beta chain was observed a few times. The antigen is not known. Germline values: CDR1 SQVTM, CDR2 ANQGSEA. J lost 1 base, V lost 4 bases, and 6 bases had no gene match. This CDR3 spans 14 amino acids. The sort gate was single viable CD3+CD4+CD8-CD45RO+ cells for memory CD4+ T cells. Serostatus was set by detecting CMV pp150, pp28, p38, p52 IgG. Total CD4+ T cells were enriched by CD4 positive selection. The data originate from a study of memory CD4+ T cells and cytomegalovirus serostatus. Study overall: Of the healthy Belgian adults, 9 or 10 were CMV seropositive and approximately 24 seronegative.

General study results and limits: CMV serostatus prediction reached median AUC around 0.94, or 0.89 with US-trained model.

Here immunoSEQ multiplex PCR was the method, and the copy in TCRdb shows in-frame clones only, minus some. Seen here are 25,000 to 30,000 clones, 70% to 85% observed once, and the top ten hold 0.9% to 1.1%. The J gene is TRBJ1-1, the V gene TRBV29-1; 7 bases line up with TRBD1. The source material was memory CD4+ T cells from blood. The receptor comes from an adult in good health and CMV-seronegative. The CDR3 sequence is CSVAVDRPNTEAFF. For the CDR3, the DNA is TGCAGCGTTGCCGTGGACAGGCCGAACACTGAAGCTTTCTTT.